This TCR beta chain was recorded in a study of response to subunit inactivated influenza vaccine. The table lists this clonotype with a few counts. Antigen specificity is unknown. General study findings and limits: The authors offered the suggestion that each seasonal influenza vaccination recruits few new T cells.

This CDR3 is built from 13 residues. V lost 5 bases and J 4 bases, leaving 9 bases between the germline ends. TCRdb re-analysed the RT-PCR reads in MiXCR, keeping a single row per CDR3 protein. The sample includes hundreds of thousands of distinct CDR3 sequences, roughly 18% of them seen just once. The sequence was obtained from a man aged 50-59 years who received an inactivated influenza vaccine. The chain is built from TRBV12-3 or TRBV12-4 and TRBJ2-1, with D unclear. Sequenced material: PBMCs from blood, taken approximately 5 days after vaccination. The CDR3 sequence is CASSDGSYNEQFF. Written as DNA, the CDR3 is TGTGCCAGCAGTGACGGGTCATACAATGAGCAGTTCTTC.